This TCR beta chain is from a study of T cell changes during pregnancy in multiple sclerosis. Germline loops: CDR1 KGHSH, CDR2 LQKENI. The CDR3 loop spans 15 amino acids. Trimming removed 3 bases from V and 0 bases from J; junction bases left unmatched: 4. Profiled with immunoSEQ multiplex PCR; TCRdb holds only in-frame clones, not every one. The sample contains approximately 89,000 clones, roughly 94% of which appear only once. The chain carries TRBV18 and TRBJ2-5; 7 bases match TRBD1. The clonotype comes from a female donor in good health, enrolled as a control in a pregnancy study. This specimen consisted of peripheral blood, obtained after pregnancy. The CDR3 loop reads CASSPFGTDQETQYF. CDR3 nucleotides: TGTGCCAGCTCACCGTTCGGGACAGACCAAGAGACCCAGTACTTC. Using reference TRBV18 and TRBJ2-5 for the parts outside the CDR3, the full variable domain is NAGVMQNPRHLVRRRGQEARLRCSPMKGHSHVYWYRQLPEEGLKFMVYLQKENIIDESGMPKERFSAEFPKEGPSILRIQQVVRGDSAAYFCASSPFGTDQETQYFGPGTRLLVL.